The TCR beta chain described here comes from a study of metastatic and nonmetastatic thyroid tumors. Among the patients, none had received any treatment before thyroid surgery. Via MiXCR, TCRdb re-called the PCR reads. The sample includes 23,000 or so clones, just over 20% of them seen just once. After removal of 7 bases from V and 5 bases from J, the junction contained 11 bases not matched to a gene. This CDR3 has 16 residues. This receptor was taken from a female donor with papillary thyroid cancer or a benign thyroid nodule (not recorded which). Some clones in this sample may be carry-over from other donors' samples. Sequencing used blood. The chain couples TRBV12-3 or TRBV12-4 to TRBJ2-1, with 10 bases matching TRBD2. In DNA form, the CDR3 reads TGTGCCAGCATTACATCCCTAGCGGGAGACGACAATGAGCAGTTCTTC. Translation: CASITSLAGDDNEQFF.